Listed here are 22 T cell receptor beta chains from one sample, sequenced in a study of molecular identifiers for immune sequencing clone quantification. TCRdb passed the PCR reads through MiXCR, listing each CDR3 protein once. The sample has about 640,000 distinct CDR3 sequences, nearly 20% seen once. The sample was naive CD8+ T cells from blood, with Jurkat cell RNA spiked in. The sample's subset: FACS-sorted CD8+CD4-CCR7+CD45RA+ naive T cells. Receptor source: a human donor in good health. Some libraries in this study had Jurkat cell RNA spiked in.

This clonotype has at least ten counts. This sequence joins TRBV19 and TRBJ2-1, with 8 bases identical to TRBD2. V gave up 5 bases and J gave up 4 bases; unmatched junction bases: 7. CDR1 is LNHDA and CDR2 is SQIVND in the germline V gene (reference sequence). This CDR3 has 15 amino acids. The chain's CDR3 is CASSPGTRGYNEQFF. The DNA for the CDR3 is TGTGCCAGTAGTCCCGGGACTAGAGGATACAATGAGCAGTTCTTC.

This clonotype showed up many times. The rearrangement links TRBV28 to TRBJ1-1; a possible D gene is TRBD1 (5 bases). The V gene's germline CDR1 is MDHEN and CDR2 SYDVKM. The CDR3 spans 17 residues. Trimming stripped 4 bases from V and 1 base from J, with 19 bases between. DNA of the CDR3: TGTGCCAGCAGTTGGCAGGGTGGGGTTGGCGGGAACACTGAAGCTTTCTTT. Translating it yields CASSWQGGVGGNTEAFF.

This clonotype was observed many times. The chain has TRBV6-2 or TRBV6-3 and TRBJ2-7; possible D gene TRBD2, 6 bases. Trimming removed 2 bases from V and 3 bases from J, with 11 bases in between. From germline, CDR1 is MNHEY and CDR2 SVGEGT. The length of the CDR3 is 14 residues. The CDR3 DNA reads as TGTGCCAGCAGTTACCGTGGCGGGATCTACGAGCAGTACTTC. Its translation is CASSYRGGIYEQYF.

The gene calls are TRBV19 and TRBJ2-3; D is uncertain. There are 16 residues in the CDR3. The germline CDR1 and CDR2 sequences are LNHDA and SQIVND (reference sequence). V was cut by 6 bases and J by 3 bases, with 19 bases left in between. CDR3 region: CASSPLTPLGTDTQYF. The CDR3 bases are TGTGCCAGTAGCCCCCTAACACCCCTGGGTACAGATACGCAGTATTTT.

The sample holds a few counts of this clonotype. The genes are TRBV4-3 and TRBJ2-5; 7 positions match TRBD1. The CDR3 is made up of 16 amino acids. The germline V gene has CDR1 LGHNA and CDR2 YSLEER. V dropped 0 bases and J dropped 5; count of bases not matched to a gene: 9. The CDR3 DNA is TGCGCCAGCAGCCAAGATGGGACAGTTATTACGGAGACCCAGTACTTC. Its protein is CASSQDGTVITETQYF.

This clonotype was seen ten or more times. The chain carries TRBV19 and TRBJ2-7; the match to TRBD1 covers 8 bases. The CDR3 runs to 16 residues. CDR1 and CDR2 (germline): LNHDA, SQIVND (reference sequence). V lost 4 bases, J lost 4 bases, and 12 bases stayed unmatched. CDR3 amino acids: CASSNKPGQVTYEQYF. For the CDR3, the DNA is TGTGCCAGTAGTAACAAGCCGGGACAGGTCACTTACGAGCAGTACTTC.

This clonotype was seen many times. The V gene is TRBV19, the J gene TRBJ1-1; D is unresolved. The V end lost 3 bases, the J end lost 11 bases, and 13 bases lay between the germline ends. CDR1 is LNHDA and CDR2 is SQIVND in the germline V gene (reference sequence). CDR3 length: 12 residues. CDR3 sequence (DNA): TGTGCCAGTAGTATCGGGAGATCTGGGGCTTTCTTT. It specifies CASSIGRSGAFF.

This clonotype has a count of ten or more. V usage is TRBV5-6 and J usage is TRBJ2-5; 12 bases line up with TRBD2. J lost 4 bases, V lost 0 bases, and 10 bases had no gene match. The CDR3 covers 18 residues. From germline, CDR1 is SGHDT and CDR2 YYEEEE. CDR3 residues: CASSLGPRTSGIPETQYF. CDR3 DNA: TGTGCCAGCAGCTTGGGGCCTCGGACTAGCGGGATTCCAGAGACCCAGTACTTC.

In this sample, this clonotype turned up a few times. The rearrangement links TRBV10-3 to TRBJ1-1; D call uncertain. V lost 3 bases to trimming and J lost 8 bases, with 13 bases between them. Looked up from germline, CDR1 is ENHRY and CDR2 is SYGVKD. This CDR3 comprises 13 residues. Here the CDR3 DNA reads TGTGCCATCAGTGACATAAAACCTCCGGAAGCTTTCTTT. It is translated as CAISDIKPPEAFF.

This clonotype was detected many times. V gene TRBV5-4 combines with J gene TRBJ1-2; D gene ambiguous. Germline V gives CDR1 SGHNT, CDR2 YYREEE (reference sequence). The CDR3 totals 18 residues. Trimming removed 10 bases at V and 0 bases at J, with 28 bases between. The CDR3 DNA reads TGTGCCCAGCAAAAGGAGGGTGGCGTCATCAGCTCTAACTATGGCTACACCTTC. Protein product: CAQQKEGGVISSNYGYTF.

This clonotype was seen many times. The gene calls are TRBV7-9 and TRBJ2-7; TRBD2 matches 11 bases. CDR1 SEHNR and CDR2 FQNEAQ come from the germline V gene (reference sequence). The CDR3 is 16 amino acids. J gave up 5 bases and V 5 bases, and 11 bases lay outside the gene matches. CDR3 sequence: CASSPTPTSGADEQYF. CDR3 bases: TGTGCCAGCAGCCCTACTCCGACTAGCGGGGCCGACGAGCAGTACTTC.

A remark on this clonotype: This may come from a read error, since a much larger clone is one base off. The chain recombines TRBV19 with TRBJ2-3, with TRBD1 as a possible D gene (6 bases). CDR3 length: 16 residues. The V gene lost 5 bases and the J gene lost 2 bases, with 17 bases spanning the gap. Germline V CDR1 and CDR2: LNHDA, SQIVND (reference sequence). CDR3 nucleotide sequence: TGTGCCAGTAGTGACATCCCGGGACATATCACAGATACGCAGTATTTT. Residues: CASSDIPGHITDTQYF.

The rearrangement links TRBV13 to TRBJ1-6, with 7 bases aligning to TRBD1. The CDR3 runs to 16 residues. Germline V CDR1 and CDR2: PRHDT, FYEKMQ (reference sequence). Germline trimming cut 0 bases from V and 8 bases from J; bases unmatched to any gene: 7. The CDR3 reads CASSLGLTGAYSPLHF. Here the CDR3 DNA reads TGTGCCAGCAGCTTAGGCTTAACAGGGGCCTATTCACCCCTCCACTTT.

Note on this clonotype: No conserved phenylalanine or tryptophan is present at the end of the CDR3, so a read error is the likely explanation. The chain employs TRBV7-9 and TRBJ1-1; no clear D. CDR1 and CDR2 (germline): SEHNR, FQNEAQ (reference sequence). V lost 5 bases, J lost 6 bases, and 16 bases lay in between. The CDR3 consists of 14 residues. The CDR3, as DNA: TGTGCCAGCAGCCATGTCGCTCCCACGCCTGAAGCTTTCTCT. Amino acid sequence: CASSHVAPTPEAFS.

V is TRBV6-4 and J is TRBJ2-1; D is ambiguous. The V and J ends lost 2 bases and 3 bases respectively, with 8 bases between them. CDR3 length: 14 residues. Germline V gene sequence: CDR1 MRHNA, CDR2 SNTAGT. The CDR3 loop reads CASSDTAFYNEQFF. The CDR3 nucleotides are TGTGCCAGCAGTGACACAGCCTTCTACAATGAGCAGTTCTTC.

V gene TRBV3-1 combines with J gene TRBJ1-3; D perhaps matches TRBD1 (5 bases). V dropped 0 bases and J dropped 8 bases, with 14 bases sitting between them. The CDR3 is made up of 15 amino acids. Germline lookup yields CDR1 LGHDT and CDR2 YNNKEL (reference sequence). CDR3 region: CASSQEPGLVDTIYF. CDR3 DNA: TGTGCCAGCAGCCAAGAGCCGGGGCTGGTTGACACCATATATTTT.

In its sample, this clonotype was seen a few times. CDR3 bases: TGTGCCAGCAGTCCTGAGGACATAGCTAACTATGGCTACACCTTC. Translated: CASSPEDIANYGYTF. The J gene is TRBJ1-2, the V gene TRBV6-6; possible D gene TRBD1, 5 bases. The CDR3 runs 15 residues. V was cut by 5 bases and J by 0 bases, with 13 bases left in between. CDR1 and CDR2 from the germline V gene are MNHNY and SVGAGI (reference sequence).

About this clonotype: One base away lies a much larger clone, so this may be a sequencing read error. The chain uses TRBV6-5 and TRBJ2-2, with a weak D call TRBD1 (6 bases). Per germline, CDR1 MNHEY and CDR2 SVGAGI. There are 15 residues in the CDR3. CDR3: CASSPATGNTEELFF. Written as DNA, the CDR3 is TGTGCCAGCAGCCCCGCTACAGGGAACACCGAGGAGCTGTTTTTT.

The rearrangement links TRBV25-1 to TRBJ2-1; 13 bases line up with TRBD2. Germline V gene sequence: CDR1 MGHDK, CDR2 SYGVNS. The CDR3 is 16 residues long. Trimming took 4 bases from V and 5 from J; bases not matched to a gene: 5. The CDR3 region has the DNA TGTGCCAGCAGTGGATGGGGACTAGCGGGGAACAATGAGCAGTTCTTC. The encoded protein is CASSGWGLAGNNEQFF. Drawing the rest from reference TRBV25-1 and TRBJ2-1, the complete variable domain is EADIYQTPRYLVIGTGKKITLECSQTMGHDKMYWYQQDPGMELHLIHYSYGVNSTEKGDLSSESTVSRIRTEHFPLTLESARPSHTSQYLCASSGWGLAGNNEQFFGPGTRLTVL.

This rearrangement joins TRBV19 to TRBJ2-2; 10 bases align to TRBD1. Germline lookup yields CDR1 LNHDA and CDR2 SQIVND (reference sequence). This CDR3 region has 15 residues. J gave up 6 bases and V 11 bases, and 12 bases lay outside the gene matches. CDR3 loop: CAGKVGDRGAGELFF. The CDR3 region has the DNA TGTGCCGGTAAGGTCGGGGACAGGGGTGCCGGGGAGCTGTTTTTT.

In its sample, this clonotype was seen a few times. The chain uses TRBV6-2 or TRBV6-3 and TRBJ1-5, with no clear D. CDR3 length: 12 residues. Germline CDR1 is MNHEY and CDR2 is SVGEGT. The V end lost 0 bases, the J end lost 7 bases, and 4 bases lay between the germline ends. The DNA of the CDR3 is TGTGCCAGCAGTTACTCTAAGCAGCCCCAGCATTTT. Translating it yields CASSYSKQPQHF.

This clonotype was observed at least ten times. The chain recombines TRBV19 with TRBJ2-1; D is ambiguous. CDR1 and CDR2 (germline): LNHDA, SQIVND (reference sequence). V lost 4 bases and J lost 7, with 14 bases in between. This CDR3 has 14 residues. CDR3: CASSTMGGWNEQFF. The CDR3 region has the DNA TGTGCCAGTAGTACGATGGGTGGTTGGAATGAGCAGTTCTTC.